This T cell receptor (beta chain) is from a study of T cell responses to AZD1222 COVID-19 vaccine. Study-level information: Second doses were pooled across both intervals (about 4 or about 12 weeks). Study-wide results and caveats: Donors, mostly white British, included more females; clonal diversity was possibly underestimated. Seropositivity was recorded at baseline in only a handful of AZD1222 recipients. Across spike, vaccine-associated CD4 TCRs were found, dominant at 160-218 and 743-854.

Notes on this clone: Its antigen is currently unknown.

Profiling relied on immunoSEQ multiplex PCR, and the TCRdb table lists in-frame clones only, not all of them. The sample records approximately 82,000 clones, 90% being singletons. Germline values: CDR1 SGHAT, CDR2 FQDESV (reference sequence). The CDR3 is made up of 14 amino acids. Between the trimmed V and J ends, which lost 2 bases and 4 bases, there was a span of 11 bases. Source: peripheral blood, taken on day 0 of AZD1222 vaccination. V gene TRBV11-1 combines with J gene TRBJ1-1, with TRBD1 as a possible D gene (6 bases). This TCR was recovered from an adult in good health. The CDR3 nucleotides read TGTGCCAGCAGCTTAAAGGGGGGACTCACTGAAGCTTTCTTT. This gives the protein CASSLKGGLTEAFF. Looking up the rest from reference TRBV11-1 and TRBJ1-1 gives the full variable domain: EAEVAQSPRYKITEKSQAVAFWCDPISGHATLYWYRQILGQGPELLVQFQDESVVDDSQLPKDRFSAERLKGVDSTLKIQPAELGDSAMYLCASSLKGGLTEAFFGQGTRLTVV.